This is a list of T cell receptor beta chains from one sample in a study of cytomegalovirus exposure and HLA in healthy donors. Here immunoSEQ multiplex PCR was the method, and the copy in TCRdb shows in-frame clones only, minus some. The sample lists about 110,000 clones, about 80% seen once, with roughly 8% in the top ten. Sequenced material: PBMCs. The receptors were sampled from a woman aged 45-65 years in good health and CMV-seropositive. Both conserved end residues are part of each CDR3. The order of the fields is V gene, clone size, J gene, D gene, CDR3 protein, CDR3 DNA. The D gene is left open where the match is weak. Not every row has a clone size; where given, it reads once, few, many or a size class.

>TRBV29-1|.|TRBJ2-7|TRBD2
CSVLAGDYEQYF
TGCAGCGTCCTAGCGGGGGACTACGAGCAGTACTTC
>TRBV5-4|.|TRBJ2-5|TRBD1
CASSLFRGSAETQYF
TGTGCCAGCAGCCTCTTCAGGGGGTCGGCGGAGACCCAGTACTTC
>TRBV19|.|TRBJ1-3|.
CASRSAGGNTIYF
TGTGCCAGTAGGTCGGCAGGAGGAAACACCATATATTTT
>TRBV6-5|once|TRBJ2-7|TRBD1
CASSYSDRATYEQYF
TGTGCCAGCAGTTACTCGGACAGGGCGACCTACGAGCAGTACTTC
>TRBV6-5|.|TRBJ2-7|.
CASAIAGYWYEQYF
TGTGCCAGTGCAATCGCGGGATATTGGTACGAGCAGTACTTC
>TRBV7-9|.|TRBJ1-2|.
CASSRVEAYGYTF
TGTGCCAGCAGCCGTGTCGAGGCTTATGGCTACACCTTC
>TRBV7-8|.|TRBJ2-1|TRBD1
CASSLIGGTYNEQFF
TGTGCCAGCAGCTTAATAGGGGGCACCTACAATGAGCAGTTCTTC
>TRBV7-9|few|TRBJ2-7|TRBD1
CASSLKGAPQNEQYF
TGTGCCAGCAGCTTGAAGGGGGCCCCCCAGAACGAGCAGTACTTC
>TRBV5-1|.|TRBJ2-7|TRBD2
CASSLVAGGPYEQYF
TGCGCCAGCAGCTTGGTAGCGGGAGGGCCTTACGAGCAGTACTTC
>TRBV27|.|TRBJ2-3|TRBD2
CASSLRVAGVRDTQYF
TGTGCCAGCAGTTTAAGGGTAGCGGGAGTCCGGGATACGCAGTATTTT
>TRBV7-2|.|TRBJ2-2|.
CASSRTPGRTGELFF
TGTGCCAGCAGCCGGACACCCGGGCGGACCGGGGAGCTGTTTTTT
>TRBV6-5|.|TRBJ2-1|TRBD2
CAAQRLALYNEQFF
TGTGCCGCCCAGAGACTAGCCCTTTACAATGAGCAGTTCTTC
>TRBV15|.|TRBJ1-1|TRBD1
CATSATGGTEAFF
TGTGCCACCAGCGCAACAGGGGGCACTGAAGCTTTCTTT
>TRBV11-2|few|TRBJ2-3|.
CASSSPRGNTDTQYF
TGTGCCAGCAGCTCTCCCCGGGGAAACACAGATACGCAGTATTTT
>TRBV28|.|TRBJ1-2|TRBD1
CASSSTGVWDYGYTF
TGTGCCAGCAGTTCCACAGGGGTCTGGGACTATGGCTACACCTTC
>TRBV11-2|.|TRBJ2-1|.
CASSLDPGSYNEQFF
TGTGCCAGCAGCTTAGATCCAGGGTCCTACAATGAGCAGTTCTTC
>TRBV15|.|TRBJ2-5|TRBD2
CATSRELAGQETQYF
TGTGCCACCAGCAGAGAGCTAGCGGGACAAGAGACCCAGTACTTC
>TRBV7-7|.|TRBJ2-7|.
CASKMSEGPFGEQYF
TGTGCCAGCAAGATGTCCGAAGGCCCCTTCGGGGAGCAGTACTTC
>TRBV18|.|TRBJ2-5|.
CASSGETQYF
TGTGCCAGCTCGGGCGAGACCCAGTACTTC
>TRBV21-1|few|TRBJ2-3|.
CASSSLAGESTDTQYF
TGTGCCAGCAGTTCTCTAGCGGGAGAAAGCACAGATACGCAGTATTTT
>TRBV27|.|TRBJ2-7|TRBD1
CASRSLPLTGGRVYEQYF
TGTGCCAGCAGGTCTTTGCCCCTTACAGGGGGCAGGGTCTACGAGCAGTACTTC
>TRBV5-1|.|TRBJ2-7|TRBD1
CASSPGQGNSYEQYF
TGCGCCAGCAGCCCCGGACAGGGAAACTCCTACGAGCAGTACTTC
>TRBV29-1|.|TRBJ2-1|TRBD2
CSVLLRLAGAYNEQFF
TGCAGCGTCCTACTGAGACTAGCGGGGGCCTACAATGAGCAGTTCTTC
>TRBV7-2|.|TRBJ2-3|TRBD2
CASSLDGRTSGRATDTQYF
TGTGCCAGCAGCTTAGACGGCAGAACTAGCGGGAGGGCCACAGATACGCAGTATTTT
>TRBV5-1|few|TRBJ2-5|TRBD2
CASSARGSQETQYF
TGCGCCAGCAGCGCTCGCGGGAGTCAAGAGACCCAGTACTTC
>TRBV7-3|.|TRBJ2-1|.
CASSSRGGRWFF
TGTGCCAGCAGCTCAAGGGGGGGCCGATGGTTCTTC
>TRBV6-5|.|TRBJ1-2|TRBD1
CASYTGVEGYTF
TGTGCCAGTTACACAGGGGTAGAGGGCTACACCTTC
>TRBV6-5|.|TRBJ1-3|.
CASSETVRNTIYF
TGTGCCAGCAGTGAGACAGTACGAAACACCATATATTTT
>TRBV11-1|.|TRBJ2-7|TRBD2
CASSLYSSGQPRSYEQYF
TGTGCCAGCAGCCTTTATTCTAGCGGGCAACCTCGTTCCTACGAGCAGTACTTC
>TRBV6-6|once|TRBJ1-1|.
CASFFSRMNTEAFF
TGTGCCAGTTTTTTCTCCAGGATGAACACTGAAGCTTTCTTT
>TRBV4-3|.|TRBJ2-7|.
CASSQALGLYEQYF
TGCGCCAGCAGCCAAGCGCTCGGTCTCTACGAGCAGTACTTC